This T cell receptor beta chain was retrieved from a study of PD-1 blockade in classical Hodgkin lymphoma. Each and every patient relapsed after autologous stem cell transplantation, and patients got differing brentuximab vedotin exposure. Magnetic negative selection of thawed PBMCs was the method by which CD4+ T cells were purified. This CDR3 has 17 residues. Germline loops: CDR1 LGHNA, CDR2 YSLEER. The V gene lost 0 bases and the J gene lost 5 bases, with 19 bases spanning the gap. Generated by immunoSEQ multiplex PCR, the TCRdb table keeps only in-frame clones and is missing some. The sample yields some 2,400 clones, around 85% seen once.

The material sequenced was CD4+ T cells from blood, taken at baseline. The J gene is TRBJ1-2, the V gene TRBV4-3, with D unresolved. The TCR originated in a human donor with classical Hodgkin lymphoma. CDR3 nucleotides: TGCGCCAGCAGCCAAGAACCGCGTAGCGTAATTAGGTATGGCTACACCTTC. This gives the protein CASSQEPRSVIRYGYTF.